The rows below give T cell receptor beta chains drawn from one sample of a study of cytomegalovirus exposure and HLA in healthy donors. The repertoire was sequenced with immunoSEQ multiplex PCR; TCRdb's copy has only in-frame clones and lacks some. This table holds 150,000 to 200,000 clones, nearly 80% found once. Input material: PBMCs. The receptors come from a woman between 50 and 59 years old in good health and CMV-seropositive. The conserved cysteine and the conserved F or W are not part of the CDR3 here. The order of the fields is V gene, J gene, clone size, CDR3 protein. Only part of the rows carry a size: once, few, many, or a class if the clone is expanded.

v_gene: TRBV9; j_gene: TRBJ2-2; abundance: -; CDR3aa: ASSDGRGDNTGELF
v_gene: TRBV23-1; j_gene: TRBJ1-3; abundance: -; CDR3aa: ASRHSHRGRGNTIY
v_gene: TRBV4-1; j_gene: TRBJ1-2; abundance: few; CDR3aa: ASSQVGDGYT
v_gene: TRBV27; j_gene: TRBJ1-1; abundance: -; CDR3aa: ASSPGTGGGTEAF
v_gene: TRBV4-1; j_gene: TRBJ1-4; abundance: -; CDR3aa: ASSQAQGVGEKLF
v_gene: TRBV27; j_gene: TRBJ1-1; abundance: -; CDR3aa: ASRKYMNTEAF
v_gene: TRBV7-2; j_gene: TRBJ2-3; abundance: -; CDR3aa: ASSTQRGTDTQY
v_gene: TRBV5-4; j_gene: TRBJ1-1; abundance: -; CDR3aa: ASSSIGNTEAF
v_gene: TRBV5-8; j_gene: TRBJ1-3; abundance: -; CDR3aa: ASSSGQGNTIY
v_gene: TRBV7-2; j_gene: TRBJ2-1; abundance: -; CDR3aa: ASSPRGSGRDNEQF
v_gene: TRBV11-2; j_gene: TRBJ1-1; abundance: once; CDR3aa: ASSPRQGLRNTEAF
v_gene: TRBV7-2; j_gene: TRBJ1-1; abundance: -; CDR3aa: ASSPGGGIKTEAF
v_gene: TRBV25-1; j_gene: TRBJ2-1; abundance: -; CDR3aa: ASSERQGADEQF
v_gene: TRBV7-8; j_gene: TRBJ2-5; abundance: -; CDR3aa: ASSLSGSRETQY
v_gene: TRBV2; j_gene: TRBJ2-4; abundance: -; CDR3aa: ASGTAKNIQY
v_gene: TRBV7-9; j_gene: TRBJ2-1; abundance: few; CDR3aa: ASSPNSYNEQF
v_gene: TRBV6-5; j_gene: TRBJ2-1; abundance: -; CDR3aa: ASTKAGGHFNEQF